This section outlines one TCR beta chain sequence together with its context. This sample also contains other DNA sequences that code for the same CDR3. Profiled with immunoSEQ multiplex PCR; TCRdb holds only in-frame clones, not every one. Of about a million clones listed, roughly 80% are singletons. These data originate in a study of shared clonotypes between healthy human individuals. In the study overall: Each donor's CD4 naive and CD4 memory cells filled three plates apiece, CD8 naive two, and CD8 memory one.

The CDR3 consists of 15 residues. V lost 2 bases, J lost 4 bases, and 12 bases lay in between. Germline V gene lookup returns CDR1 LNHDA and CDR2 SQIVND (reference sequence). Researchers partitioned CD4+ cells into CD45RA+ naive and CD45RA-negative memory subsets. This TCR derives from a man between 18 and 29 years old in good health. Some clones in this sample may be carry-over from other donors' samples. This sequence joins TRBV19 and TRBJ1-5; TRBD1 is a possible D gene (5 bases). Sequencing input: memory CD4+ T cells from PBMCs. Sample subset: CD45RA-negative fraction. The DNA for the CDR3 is TGTGCCAGTAGTATACAGGGACGGGGTAATCAGCCCCAGCATTTT. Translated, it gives CASSIQGRGNQPQHF. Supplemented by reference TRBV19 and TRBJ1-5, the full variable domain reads DGGITQSPKYLFRKEGQNVTLSCEQNLNHDAMYWYRQDPGQGLRLIYYSQIVNDFQKGDIAEGYSVSREKKESFPLTVTSAQKNPTAFYLCASSIQGRGNQPQHFGDGTRLSIL.